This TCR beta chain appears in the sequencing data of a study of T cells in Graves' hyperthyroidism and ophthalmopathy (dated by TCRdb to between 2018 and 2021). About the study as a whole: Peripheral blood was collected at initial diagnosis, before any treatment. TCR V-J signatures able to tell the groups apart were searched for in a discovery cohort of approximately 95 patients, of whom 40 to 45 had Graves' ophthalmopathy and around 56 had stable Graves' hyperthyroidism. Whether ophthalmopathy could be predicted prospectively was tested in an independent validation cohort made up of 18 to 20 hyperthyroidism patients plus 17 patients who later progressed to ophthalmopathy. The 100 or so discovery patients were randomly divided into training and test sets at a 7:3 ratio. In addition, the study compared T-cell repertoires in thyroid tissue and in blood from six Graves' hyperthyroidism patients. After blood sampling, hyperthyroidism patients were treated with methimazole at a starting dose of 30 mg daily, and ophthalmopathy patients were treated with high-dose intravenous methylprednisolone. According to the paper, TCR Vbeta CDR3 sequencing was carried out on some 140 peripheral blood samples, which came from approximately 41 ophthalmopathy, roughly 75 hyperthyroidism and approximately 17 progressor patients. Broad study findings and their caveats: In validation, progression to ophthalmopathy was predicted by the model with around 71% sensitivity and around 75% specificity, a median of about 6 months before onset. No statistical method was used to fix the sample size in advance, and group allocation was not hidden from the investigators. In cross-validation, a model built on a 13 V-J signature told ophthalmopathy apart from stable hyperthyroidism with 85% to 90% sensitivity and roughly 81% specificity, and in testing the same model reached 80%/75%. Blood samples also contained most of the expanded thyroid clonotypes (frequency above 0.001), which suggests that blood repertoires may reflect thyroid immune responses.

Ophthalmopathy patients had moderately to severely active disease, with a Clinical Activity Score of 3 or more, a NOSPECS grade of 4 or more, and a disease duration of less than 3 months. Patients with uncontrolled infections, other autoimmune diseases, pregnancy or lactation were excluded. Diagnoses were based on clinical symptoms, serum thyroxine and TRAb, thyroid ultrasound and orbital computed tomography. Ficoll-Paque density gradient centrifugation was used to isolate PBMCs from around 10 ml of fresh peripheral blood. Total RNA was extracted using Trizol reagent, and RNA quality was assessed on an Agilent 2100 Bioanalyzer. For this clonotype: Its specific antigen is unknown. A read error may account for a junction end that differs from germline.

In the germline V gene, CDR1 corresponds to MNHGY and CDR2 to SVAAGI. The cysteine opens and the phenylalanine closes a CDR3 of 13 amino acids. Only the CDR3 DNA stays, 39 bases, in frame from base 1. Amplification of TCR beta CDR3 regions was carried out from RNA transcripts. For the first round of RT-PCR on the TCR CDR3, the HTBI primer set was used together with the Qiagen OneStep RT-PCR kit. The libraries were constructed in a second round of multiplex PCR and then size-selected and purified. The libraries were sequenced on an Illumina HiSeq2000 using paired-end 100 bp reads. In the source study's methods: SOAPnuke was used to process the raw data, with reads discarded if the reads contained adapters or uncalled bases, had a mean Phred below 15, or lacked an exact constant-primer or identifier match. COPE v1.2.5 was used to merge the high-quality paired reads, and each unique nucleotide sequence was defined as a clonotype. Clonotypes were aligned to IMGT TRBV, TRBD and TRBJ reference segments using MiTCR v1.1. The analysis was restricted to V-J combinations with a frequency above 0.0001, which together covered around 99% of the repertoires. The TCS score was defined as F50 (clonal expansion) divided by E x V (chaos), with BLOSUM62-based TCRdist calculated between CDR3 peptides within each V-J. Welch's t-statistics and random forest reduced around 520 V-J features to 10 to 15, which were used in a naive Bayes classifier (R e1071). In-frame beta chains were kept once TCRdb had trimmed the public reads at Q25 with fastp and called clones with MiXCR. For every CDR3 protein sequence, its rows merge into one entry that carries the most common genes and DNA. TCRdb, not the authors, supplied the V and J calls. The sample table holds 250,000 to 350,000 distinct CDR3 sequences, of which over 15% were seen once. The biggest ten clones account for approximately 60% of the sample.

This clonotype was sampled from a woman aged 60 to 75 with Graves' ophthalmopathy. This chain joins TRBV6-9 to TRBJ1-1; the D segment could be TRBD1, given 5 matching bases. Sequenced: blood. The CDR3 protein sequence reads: CASSEGFLTEAFF. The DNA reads TGCGCCAGCAGTGAGGGGTTTCTCACTGAAGCTTTCTTT.